Listed here is a single TCR beta chain. Germline-derived CDR1 and CDR2 are MRHNA and SNTAGT. CDR3 length equals 15 residues. The V and J ends lost 0 bases and 2 bases respectively, with 9 bases between them. This sample is part of a study of blood T cell repertoires in COVID-19. Study-level information: Acute-phase and convalescent COVID-19 samples originated in the United States, Italy and Spain. PBMCs, B-cell-depleted T cells, or T cells provided the cDNA or gDNA that made up the material.

Per the original data handling: Reference gene primer amplification yielded estimated nucleated cell counts. The table came from immunoSEQ multiplex PCR; TCRdb's copy has only in-frame clones and leaves some out. Clonal size and the V and J genes are those of that table, whereas D and trimming came from the DNA. The table includes about 260,000 clones, more than 80% detected once. The sequencing input was peripheral blood. This clonotype was obtained from a woman aged 35 to 49 with acute or convalescent COVID-19. The V call is TRBV6-4, the J call TRBJ2-3; perhaps TRBD2 as D (6 bases). Written as DNA, the CDR3 is TGTGCCAGCAGTGACTCTGGGACTGACACAGATACGCAGTATTTT. Amino acid sequence: CASSDSGTDTDTQYF.